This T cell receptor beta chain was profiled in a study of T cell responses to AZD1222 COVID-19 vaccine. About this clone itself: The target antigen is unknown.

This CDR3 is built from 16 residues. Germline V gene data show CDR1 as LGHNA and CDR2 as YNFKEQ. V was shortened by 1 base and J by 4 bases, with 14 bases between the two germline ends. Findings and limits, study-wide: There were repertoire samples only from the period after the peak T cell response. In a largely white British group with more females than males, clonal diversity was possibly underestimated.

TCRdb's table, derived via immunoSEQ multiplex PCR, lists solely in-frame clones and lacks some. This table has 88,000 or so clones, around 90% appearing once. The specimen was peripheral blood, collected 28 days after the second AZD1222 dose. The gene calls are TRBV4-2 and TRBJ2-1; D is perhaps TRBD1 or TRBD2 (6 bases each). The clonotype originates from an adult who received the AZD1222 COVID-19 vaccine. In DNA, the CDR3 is TGTGCCAGCAGCCAAGCCCCTCAGGGGAGGTACAATGAGCAGTTCTTC. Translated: CASSQAPQGRYNEQFF.